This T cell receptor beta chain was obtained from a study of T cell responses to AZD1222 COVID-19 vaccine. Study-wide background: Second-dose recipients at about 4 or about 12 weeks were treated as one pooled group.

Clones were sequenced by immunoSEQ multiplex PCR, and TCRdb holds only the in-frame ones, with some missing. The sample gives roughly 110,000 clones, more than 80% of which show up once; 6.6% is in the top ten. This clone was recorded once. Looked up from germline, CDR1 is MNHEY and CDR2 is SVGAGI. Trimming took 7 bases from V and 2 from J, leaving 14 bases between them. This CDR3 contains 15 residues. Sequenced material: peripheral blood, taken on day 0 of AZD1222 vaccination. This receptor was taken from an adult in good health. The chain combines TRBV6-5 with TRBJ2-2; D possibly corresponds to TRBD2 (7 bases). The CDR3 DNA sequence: TGTGCCAGCATGGGCGGGGGCGCTAACACCGGGGAGCTGTTTTTT. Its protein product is CASMGGGANTGELFF.